The 6 T cell receptor beta chains below all came from one sample that was sequenced in a study of cytomegalovirus exposure and HLA in healthy donors. The study ran its PCR with 60 Vbeta and 13 Jbeta primers. Libraries were prepared by immunoSEQ multiplex PCR; TCRdb keeps only in-frame clonotypes and omits some of them. The sample records approximately 150,000 clones, approximately 75% being singletons. The material sequenced was PBMCs. These receptors all stem from a man younger than 45 in good health and CMV-seropositive.

The chain has TRBV2 and TRBJ1-5; 7 bases are a match to TRBD1. This CDR3 has 15 residues. Germline lookup yields CDR1 SNHLY and CDR2 FYNNEI. V trimming: 5 bases; J trimming: 1 base; junction bases outside the gene matches: 5. The CDR3 here is CASSPDRQSNQPQHF. The CDR3 nucleotides are TGTGCCAGCAGTCCGGACAGGCAGAGCAATCAGCCCCAGCATTTT.

The CDR3 sequence: CASSPAALRDTGELFF. DNA for the CDR3: TGTGCCAGCAGCCCCGCGGCGCTGAGGGACACCGGGGAGCTGTTTTTT. V is TRBV7-3 and J is TRBJ2-2, with D possibly matching TRBD2 (5 bases). V was pared by 5 bases and J by 3 bases, with 16 bases between. The CDR3 is 16 amino acids. The germline V gene encodes CDR1 SGHTA and CDR2 FQGTGA.

The chain combines TRBV6-5 with TRBJ2-7; 7 bases align to TRBD1. CDR3 length equals 14 residues. The germline V gene encodes CDR1 MNHEY and CDR2 SVGAGI. Trimming cost V 5 bases and J 7 bases; bases outside gene matches: 11. Here the CDR3 reads CASSNPRQGVEQYF. CDR3 nucleotide sequence: TGTGCCAGCAGTAACCCTCGACAGGGTGTAGAGCAGTACTTC.

This chain uses TRBV7-2 with TRBJ2-7; the match to TRBD2 covers 13 bases. V dropped 5 bases and J dropped 2; count of bases not matched to a gene: 3. This CDR3 has 15 residues. From germline, CDR1 is SGHTA and CDR2 FQGNSA. The CDR3, as DNA: TGTGCCAGCAGCGTTACTAGCGGGGGGGCCTACGAGCAGTACTTC. Protein product: CASSVTSGGAYEQYF. Based on the CDR3 plus reference TRBV7-2 and TRBJ2-7, the full variable domain is GAGVSQSPSNKVTEKGKDVELRCDPISGHTALYWYRQSLGQGLEFLIYFQGNSAPDKSGLPSDRFSAERTGGSVSTLTIQRTQQEDSAVYLCASSVTSGGAYEQYFGPGTRLTVT.

The chain couples TRBV27 to TRBJ2-5; 9 bases map to TRBD2. CDR1 is MNHEY and CDR2 is SMNVEV in the germline V gene (reference sequence). The CDR3 consists of 15 residues. V was clipped by 5 bases and J by 2 bases; unmatched bases: 6. The CDR3, as DNA: TGTGCCAGCAGTCCCCGGCTAGCGGGGCAAGAGACCCAGTACTTC. The encoded protein is CASSPRLAGQETQYF.

V gene TRBV7-9 combines with J gene TRBJ2-6; a possible D gene is TRBD2 (5 bases). Germline V gene sequence: CDR1 SEHNR, CDR2 FQNEAQ (reference sequence). The V gene lost 5 bases and the J gene lost 0 bases, with 14 bases spanning the gap. CDR3 length: 17 residues. The CDR3 DNA sequence: TGTGCCAGCAGCCCCTCGGGCGGAGGCTCTGGGGCCAACGTCCTGACTTTC. This translates into CASSPSGGGSGANVLTF.